Following are 17 T cell receptor beta chains from one sample sequenced in a study of T cell responses to AZD1222 COVID-19 vaccine. Sequenced by immunoSEQ multiplex PCR; TCRdb stores in-frame clones only, minus some. This sample has about 110,000 clones, with around nine tenths found just once. The sample here was peripheral blood, taken 28 days after the second AZD1222 dose. The receptors derive from an adult who received the AZD1222 COVID-19 vaccine.

The chain links TRBV10-3 to TRBJ2-1, with 10 bases lining up with TRBD2. The CDR3 spans 16 residues. Germline V CDR1 and CDR2: ENHRY, SYGVKD. V gave up 0 bases and J gave up 6 bases; unmatched junction bases: 5. The CDR3 is CAISESPSGSSNEQFF. CDR3 coding DNA: TGTGCCATCAGTGAGTCCCCTAGCGGGAGCTCCAATGAGCAGTTCTTC.

CDR3 sequence reads: CASSLQVDTEAFF. The CDR3, as DNA: TGTGCCAGCAGTCTACAGGTCGACACTGAAGCTTTCTTT. The chain carries TRBV6-5 and TRBJ1-1; tentative D call: TRBD1 (5 bases). There are 13 residues in the CDR3. Germline loops: CDR1 MNHEY, CDR2 SVGAGI. Trimming removed 5 bases from V and 3 bases from J, with 10 bases in between.

The V gene is TRBV6-2 or TRBV6-3, the J gene TRBJ2-7; the D gene is possibly TRBD2 (6 bases). The ends were cut back, 4 bases at V and 0 bases at J, with 25 bases in the middle. Germline lookup yields CDR1 MNHEY and CDR2 SVGEGT. CDR3 length equals 19 residues. CDR3 sequence (DNA): TGTGCCAGCAGTTGGGCGGGAAGCGTCCTTGATAAAAGCTCCTACGAGCAGTACTTC. It yields the protein CASSWAGSVLDKSSYEQYF.

The V and J genes are TRBV5-1 and TRBJ1-3; unclear D gene. The V and J ends lost 0 bases and 0 bases respectively, with 7 bases between them. The CDR3 runs 15 residues. Germline V gene data show CDR1 as SGHRS and CDR2 as YFSETQ. The CDR3 here is CASSLGPISGNTIYF. CDR3 DNA sequence: TGCGCCAGCAGCTTGGGACCGATCTCTGGAAACACCATATATTTT.

The chain carries TRBV28 and TRBJ2-5; D is perhaps TRBD1 or TRBD2 (6 bases each). V was clipped by 6 bases and J by 1 base, with 24 bases between them. This CDR3 comprises 18 residues. Per the germline V gene, CDR1 is MDHEN and CDR2 is SYDVKM. DNA for the CDR3: TGTGCCAGCAGCCTGGGTGGGGGGCTGGGTATCACCCAAGAGACCCAGTACTTC. Translating it yields CASSLGGGLGITQETQYF. Drawing the rest from reference TRBV28 and TRBJ2-5, the complete variable domain is DVKVTQSSRYLVKRTGEKVFLECVQDMDHENMFWYRQDPGLGLRLIYFSYDVKMKEKGDIPEGYSVSREKKERFSLILESASTNQTSMYLCASSLGGGLGITQETQYFGPGTRLLVL.

The chain employs TRBV27 and TRBJ2-1, with a weak D call TRBD2 (7 bases). This CDR3 spans 12 amino acids. Germline V lookup: CDR1 MNHEY, CDR2 SMNVEV (reference sequence). Trimming took off 3 bases at V and 9 bases at J, with 9 bases between the two ends. CDR3 bases: TGTGCCAGCAGTTTGCGGGGGCCTGAGCAGTTCTTC. Its translation is CASSLRGPEQFF.

The genes are TRBV9 and TRBJ1-2; TRBD1 matches at 10 bases. There are 15 residues in the CDR3. The trim removed 3 bases at V and 2 bases at J, leaving 4 bases unmatched. Germline values: CDR1 SGDLS, CDR2 YYNGEE. CDR3 nucleotides: TGTGCCAGCAGCGCAAGACAGGGGGCCAACTATGGCTACACCTTC. Its translation is CASSARQGANYGYTF.

This clone was observed a handful of times. The rearrangement uses TRBV30 and TRBJ2-7; 9 nucleotides line up with TRBD2. Germline values: CDR1 GTSNPN, CDR2 SVGIG (reference sequence). Trimming took 2 bases from V and 3 from J; bases not matched to a gene: 5. This CDR3 is 14 amino acids long. CDR3: CAWSRASGDYEQYF. In DNA, the CDR3 is TGTGCCTGGAGTCGGGCTAGCGGGGACTACGAGCAGTACTTC.

The rearrangement joins TRBV6-1 to TRBJ2-1, with D possibly matching TRBD2 (6 bases). This CDR3 has 15 residues. V lost 1 base and J lost 0, with 7 bases in between. Germline CDR1 MNHNS, CDR2 SASEGT. The CDR3 nucleotides are TGTGCCAGCAGTGAAGAAGCGGGCTCCTACAATGAGCAGTTCTTC. This sequence encodes CASSEEAGSYNEQFF.

The chain combines TRBV28 with TRBJ1-4; 8 bases align to TRBD1. The CDR3 totals 14 residues. Per the germline V gene, CDR1 is MDHEN and CDR2 is SYDVKM. With 2 bases clipped from V and 8 bases from J, the junction kept 4 bases outside the gene matches. The CDR3 bases are TGTGCCAGCAGTTTACGGACAGGGTTCGAAAAACTGTTTTTT. Its translation: CASSLRTGFEKLFF.

V and J are TRBV3-1 (or the pseudogene TRBV3-2) and TRBJ2-3; D assignment may be TRBD1 or TRBD2 (6 bases each). V was pared by 4 bases and J by 5 bases, with 13 bases between. Germline V gene sequence: CDR1 LGHDT, CDR2 YNNKEL (reference sequence). The CDR3 runs 14 residues. The CDR3 sequence is CASSLLGGRDTQYF. As DNA, the CDR3 is TGTGCCAGCAGCCTCCTAGGGGGGCGAGATACGCAGTATTTT.

The DNA of the CDR3 is TGTGCCAGTAGTCTCCCCCCCGGACGGGTCAATCAGCCCCAGCATTTT. It codes for CASSLPPGRVNQPQHF. This rearrangement joins TRBV19 to TRBJ1-5; D remains ambiguous. From germline, CDR1 is LNHDA and CDR2 SQIVND (reference sequence). This CDR3 has 16 amino acids. V shed 5 bases and J shed 3 bases, with 17 bases lying between them.

This chain uses TRBV28 with TRBJ2-6; D unresolved. Germline V gives CDR1 MDHEN, CDR2 SYDVKM. Trimming took off 5 bases at V and 0 bases at J, with 8 bases between the two ends. The CDR3 sequence is 15 residues long. This CDR3 is CASSKVDSGANVLTF. As DNA, the CDR3 is TGTGCCAGCAGTAAAGTTGACTCTGGGGCCAACGTCCTGACTTTC.

The rearrangement joins TRBV28 to TRBJ1-1; D ambiguous. Germline CDR1 and CDR2: MDHEN and SYDVKM. The CDR3 length is 13 residues. Between the trimmed V and J ends, which lost 4 bases and 1 base, there was a span of 7 bases. The CDR3 loop reads CASSYHRNTEAFF. CDR3 bases: TGTGCCAGCAGTTATCACAGGAACACTGAAGCTTTCTTT.

J is TRBJ1-5 and V is TRBV12-3 or TRBV12-4; D is unresolved. The CDR3 loop spans 13 amino acids. Trimming stripped 3 bases from V and 5 bases from J, with 8 bases between. The CDR3 protein is CASSFSEDQPQHF. CDR3 nucleotides: TGTGCCAGCAGTTTTTCGGAGGATCAGCCCCAGCATTTT.

The V call is TRBV12-3 or TRBV12-4, the J call TRBJ2-6; D is ambiguous. This CDR3 region has 13 residues. V was shortened by 5 bases and J by 6 bases, with 8 bases between the two germline ends. The CDR3 protein is CASSRSPANVLTF. CDR3 DNA sequence: TGTGCCAGCAGTCGGTCGCCGGCCAACGTCCTGACTTTC.

The J gene is TRBJ1-6, the V gene TRBV27; 7 positions match TRBD1. The CDR3 has 15 residues. The germline gives CDR1 MNHEY, CDR2 SMNVEV (reference sequence). J lost 4 bases, V lost 6 bases, and 6 bases had no gene match. In nucleotides, the CDR3 is TGTGCCAGCAGACTACAGGGGATGTATAATTCACCCCTCCACTTT. It specifies CASRLQGMYNSPLHF.